The sequence of this TCR beta chain was determined in a study of blood T cell repertoires in COVID-19. The wider study: The United States, Italy and Spain supplied acute and convalescent COVID-19 samples. PBMCs, B-cell-depleted T cells, or T cells were the source of the cDNA or gDNA that made up the material.

The Seattle patients joined while their infection was active and were tracked longitudinally afterward. This CDR3 is built from 14 residues. Trimming removed 1 base at V and 5 bases at J, with 13 bases between. Germline CDR1 reads SGDLS; CDR2 reads YYNGEE. Authors' methods: Using reference gene primer amplification, nucleated cell counts were estimated. Sequencing was performed with immunoSEQ multiplex PCR; in TCRdb, only in-frame clones are kept and a portion is missing. V and J calls and clone size are those listed in that table; D and trimming were worked out from the DNA. The data hold about 69,000 clones, with 75% to 90% observed a single time.

The sample taken for sequencing was peripheral blood. This chain joins TRBV9 and TRBJ2-7, with a weak D call TRBD1 (5 bases). This clonotype originated in a man aged 35 to 55 with COVID-19, enrolled during active disease. CDR3 sequence reads: CASSVLPGSDEQYF. In nucleotides, the CDR3 is TGTGCCAGCAGCGTACTCCCAGGGTCGGACGAGCAGTACTTC.